This T cell receptor beta chain comes out of a study of cytomegalovirus exposure and HLA in healthy donors. As to this clone: Its specificity is unknown.

PCR primers comprised 60 Vbeta and 13 Jbeta primers. The data were produced by immunoSEQ multiplex PCR, yet TCRdb's version contains in-frame clones alone and is incomplete. The sample has tens of thousands of clones, roughly 74% seen once. This CDR3 has 12 residues. Germline V gene sequence: CDR1 SNHLY, CDR2 FYNNEI. V dropped 8 bases and J dropped 9 bases, with 16 bases sitting between them. Findings and caveats of the study: An analysis was carried out at a later point. It showed that HLA-associated TCR beta chains were more clonally expanded than equally common non-associated chains.

Specimen: PBMCs. This receptor was taken from a woman between 45 and 65 years old in good health and CMV-seropositive. The V gene is TRBV2, the J gene TRBJ2-5, with D tentatively TRBD1 (5 bases). The CDR3 loop reads CASQRIQAAQYF. The CDR3 nucleotides read TGTGCCAGCCAGAGGATACAGGCGGCCCAGTACTTC.